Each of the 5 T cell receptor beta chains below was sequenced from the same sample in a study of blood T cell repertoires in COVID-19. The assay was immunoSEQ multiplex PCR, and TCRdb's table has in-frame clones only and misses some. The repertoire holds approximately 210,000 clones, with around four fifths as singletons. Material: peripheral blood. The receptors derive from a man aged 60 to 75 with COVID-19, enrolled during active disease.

CDR3 in DNA: TGTGCCAGCAGCCCCGTGGAGGGTACCACTGAAGCTTTCTTT. Translation gives CASSPVEGTTEAFF. The rearrangement joins TRBV3-1 (or the pseudogene TRBV3-2) to TRBJ1-1; no reliable D call. The CDR3 is 14 amino acids. Trimming left V 4 bases short and J 4 bases short, with 13 bases between. Germline CDR1 is LGHDT and CDR2 is YNNKEL (reference sequence).

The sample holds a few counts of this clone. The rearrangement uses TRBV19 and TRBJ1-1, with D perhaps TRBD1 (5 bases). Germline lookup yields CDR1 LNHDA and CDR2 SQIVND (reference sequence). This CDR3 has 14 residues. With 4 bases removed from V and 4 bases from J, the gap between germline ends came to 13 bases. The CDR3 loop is CASSNTGGSTEAFF. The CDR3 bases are TGTGCCAGTAGTAACACGGGGGGTAGCACTGAAGCTTTCTTT.

The CDR3 sequence: CASRDTPGAQYF. CDR3 DNA: TGTGCCAGCCGTGACACACCGGGAGCCCAGTACTTC. This rearrangement joins TRBV5-4 to TRBJ2-5; perhaps TRBD2 as D (6 bases). The V gene's germline CDR1 is SGHNT and CDR2 YYREEE (reference sequence). The CDR3 is 12 amino acids. The V end was cut by 7 bases, the J end by 9 bases, with 16 bases between.

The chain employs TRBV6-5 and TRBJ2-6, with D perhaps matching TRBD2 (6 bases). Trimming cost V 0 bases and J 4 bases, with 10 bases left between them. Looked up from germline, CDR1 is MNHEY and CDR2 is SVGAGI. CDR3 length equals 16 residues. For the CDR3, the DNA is TGTGCCAGCAGTTACTCGAGGACTACCGGGGCCAACGTCCTGACTTTC. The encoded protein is CASSYSRTTGANVLTF.

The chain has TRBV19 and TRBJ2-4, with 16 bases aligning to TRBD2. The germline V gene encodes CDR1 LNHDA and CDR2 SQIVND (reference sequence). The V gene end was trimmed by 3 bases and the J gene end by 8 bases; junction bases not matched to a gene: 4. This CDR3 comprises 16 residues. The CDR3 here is CASSMGTSGRVDIQYF. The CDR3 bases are TGTGCCAGTAGTATGGGGACTAGCGGGAGGGTAGACATTCAGTACTTC.